The TCR beta chain under discussion was sequenced for a study of cytomegalovirus exposure and HLA in healthy donors. Overall study findings and caveats: Analysis performed later showed TCR beta chains linked to HLA being more clonally expanded than equally common others. Rare sequences made up most TCRs, while some public TCRs were found in many donors. As immune exposure information, only CMV serostatus was available.

A multiplex PCR was run with 60 Vbeta primers and 13 Jbeta primers. Method: immunoSEQ multiplex PCR; TCRdb's copy keeps in-frame clones and lacks some. The repertoire has 130,000 to 150,000 clones, almost 80% of them found once; the top ten carry about 6.9%. For this clone: The antigen is unknown.

The V and J ends lost 5 bases and 0 bases respectively, with 13 bases between them. CDR1 MNHNY and CDR2 SVGAGI come from the germline V gene (reference sequence). The CDR3 runs 15 residues. The sequence came from a woman aged 40-49 years in good health and CMV-seropositive. This chain uses TRBV6-6 with TRBJ1-1, with D perhaps TRBD1 (6 bases). Input material: PBMCs. The CDR3 spells CASSDPGQLNTEAFF. CDR3 nucleotide sequence: TGTGCCAGCAGTGACCCCGGACAGTTGAACACTGAAGCTTTCTTT.